This passage covers 14 T cell receptor beta chains from one sample sequenced in a study of blood T cell repertoires in COVID-19. Here immunoSEQ multiplex PCR was the method, and the copy in TCRdb shows in-frame clones only, minus some. The table lists 100,000 or so clones, approximately 80% of them singletons. The source material was peripheral blood. The source of these receptors is a human donor in a cohort sampled during active COVID-19.

The chain combines TRBV6-5 with TRBJ2-3; 8 bases fit TRBD1. V lost 6 bases and J lost 3; bases outside the gene matches: 8. This CDR3 is 15 amino acids long. Germline V gene sequence: CDR1 MNHEY, CDR2 SVGAGI. Here the CDR3 reads CASRVGQGGTDTQYF. CDR3 bases: TGTGCCAGCAGGGTTGGACAGGGAGGAACAGATACGCAGTATTTT.

The chain uses TRBV10-3 and TRBJ1-6, with a tentative D call TRBD1 (6 bases). The CDR3 totals 17 residues. V was pared by 11 bases and J by 2 bases, with 22 bases between. The germline CDR1 and CDR2 sequences are ENHRY and SYGVKD. The CDR3 region is CAYLRQAPEPYNSPLHF. The DNA for the CDR3 is TGTGCCTACCTACGACAGGCTCCGGAGCCCTATAATTCACCCCTCCACTTT.

The rearrangement links TRBV12-2 to TRBJ1-5; the table assigns TRBD1, which was not confirmed against the DNA. TRBV12-2 is noted as a pseudogene. CDR3 size: 15 residues. CDR3 bases: TGTGCAAGTCGGCCTAACAGGAGTCCATATCAGCCCCAGCATTTT. Protein: CASRPNRSPYQPQHF.

This chain joins TRBV19 and TRBJ2-6; no definite D call. Germline lookup yields CDR1 LNHDA and CDR2 SQIVND (reference sequence). This CDR3 has 16 amino acids. V was clipped by 6 bases and J by 0 bases, with 12 bases between them. CDR3 coding DNA: TGTGCCAGTAGGCCCGCCGAGCTCTCTGGGGCCAACGTCCTGACTTTC. As protein: CASRPAELSGANVLTF.

The chain recombines TRBV5-1 with TRBJ2-7; 13 bases line up with TRBD2. Germline V gives CDR1 SGHRS, CDR2 YFSETQ. The CDR3 consists of 16 residues. V was pared by 4 bases and J by 5 bases, with 9 bases of the junction left unmatched. CDR3 region: CASSPLTSGRAHEQYF. The CDR3 nucleotides are TGCGCCAGCAGCCCCCTAACTAGCGGGAGGGCCCACGAGCAGTACTTC.

The CDR3 loop reads CASSQDWDIYEQYF. CDR3 sequence (DNA): TGTGCCAGCAGCCAAGATTGGGACATCTACGAGCAGTACTTC. The gene calls are TRBV14 and TRBJ2-7; a possible D gene is TRBD1 (6 bases). Germline CDR1 reads SGHDN; CDR2 reads FVKESK. With 0 bases removed from V and 3 bases from J, the gap between germline ends came to 9 bases. The CDR3 consists of 14 residues. Variable domain in full (rest from reference TRBV14 and TRBJ2-7): EAGVTQFPSHSVIEKGQTVTLRCDPISGHDNLYWYRRVMGKEIKFLLHFVKESKQDESGMPNNRFLAERTGGTYSTLKVQPAELEDSGVYFCASSQDWDIYEQYFGPGTRLTVT.

V gene TRBV5-1 combines with J gene TRBJ1-1, with a possible D match to TRBD1 (6 bases). The V end was cut by 0 bases, the J end by 1 base, with 10 bases between. This CDR3 is built from 15 residues. Germline V gene sequence: CDR1 SGHRS, CDR2 YFSETQ. The CDR3 sequence: CASSLGPGANTEAFF. CDR3 bases: TGCGCCAGCAGCTTGGGTCCAGGGGCGAACACTGAAGCTTTCTTT.

This sequence joins TRBV29-1 and TRBJ2-7, with 7 bases that match TRBD1. The CDR3 consists of 11 residues. V lost 7 bases to trimming and J lost 6 bases; unmatched junction nucleotides: 6. CDR1 is SQVTM and CDR2 is ANQGSEA in the germline V gene. The CDR3 nucleotides are TGCAGCGGGAAACAGGGGAGCGAGCAGTACTTC. Translating gives CSGKQGSEQYF.

The chain has TRBV6-4 and TRBJ2-4; TRBD2 is a possible D gene (5 bases). V was shortened by 1 base and J by 1 base, with 20 bases between the two germline ends. Germline lookup yields CDR1 MRHNA and CDR2 SNTAGT. The CDR3 is 19 amino acids. CDR3 amino acids: CASSDFTEPDWLAKNIQYF. DNA of the CDR3: TGTGCCAGCAGTGACTTTACTGAACCGGACTGGCTGGCCAAAAACATTCAGTACTTC.

The chain uses TRBV28 and TRBJ2-7, with D perhaps matching TRBD2 (5 bases). V was pared by 3 bases and J by 2 bases, with 11 bases between. Germline CDR1 reads MDHEN; CDR2 reads SYDVKM. The CDR3 contains 14 residues. CDR3 sequence: CASSFTGTAYEQYF. The DNA for the CDR3 is TGTGCCAGCAGTTTTACGGGAACCGCCTACGAGCAGTACTTC. Full variable domain (remainder filled in from reference TRBV28 and TRBJ2-7): DVKVTQSSRYLVKRTGEKVFLECVQDMDHENMFWYRQDPGLGLRLIYFSYDVKMKEKGDIPEGYSVSREKKERFSLILESASTNQTSMYLCASSFTGTAYEQYFGPGTRLTVT.

The chain combines TRBV6-6 with TRBJ2-6; D not resolved. Germline CDR1 reads MNHNY; CDR2 reads SVGAGI (reference sequence). The length of the CDR3 is 17 residues. Trimming removed 5 bases from V and 0 bases from J, with 14 bases in between. The CDR3 sequence: CASSQWVQTSGANVLTF. CDR3 in DNA: TGTGCCAGCAGTCAATGGGTACAGACCTCTGGGGCCAACGTCCTGACTTTC.

This clone has only a few counts. This chain joins TRBV2 and TRBJ1-6; D is uncertain. The ends were cut back, 6 bases at V and 7 bases at J, with 10 bases in the middle. This CDR3 has 13 amino acids. Germline V gene data show CDR1 as SNHLY and CDR2 as FYNNEI. The CDR3 is CASSPGPNSPLHF. CDR3 nucleotide sequence: TGTGCCAGCAGCCCTGGGCCGAATTCACCCCTCCACTTT.

As DNA, the CDR3 is TGTGCCAGCGGGATGTTAGCGGGCCAAGAGACCCAGTACTTC. It encodes CASGMLAGQETQYF. J is TRBJ2-5 and V is TRBV28; 7 nucleotides line up with TRBD2. This CDR3 contains 14 residues. Unmatched junction bases numbered 7, after V lost 8 bases and J lost 1 base. Germline V gene lookup returns CDR1 MDHEN and CDR2 SYDVKM.

CDR3 nucleotide sequence: TGCGCCAGCGGTCGGGGGGCTAGGGAGCAGTACTTC. Translation gives CASGRGAREQYF. The rearrangement links TRBV10-2 to TRBJ2-7; weak D call: TRBD2 (7 bases). Trimming left V 8 bases short and J 7 bases short, with 15 bases between. The germline V gene encodes CDR1 WSHSY and CDR2 SAAADI. The CDR3 is 12 amino acids.